The clone carrying this TCR beta chain has a handful of counts. Its specificity is unknown. The data derive from a study of T cells after yellow fever vaccination. Study results and caveats: Post-booster repertoires contained most primary-vaccination clones again (roughly 96% CD4, 88% CD8). By day 5 rather than day 15, the secondary response had peaked, though it was weaker.

MiXCR, run by TCRdb on the 5' RACE reads, gives a single entry per CDR3 protein. The sample has 230,000 or so distinct CDR3 sequences; roughly 6.2% are singletons. CDR3 length: 14 residues. The germline CDR1 and CDR2 sequences are GTSNPN and SVGIG (reference sequence). Trimming removed 3 bases from V and 1 base from J, with 11 bases in between. The sequence was obtained from a man aged 25-40 years who received the YFV17D yellow fever vaccine. V is TRBV30 and J is TRBJ2-3, with D perhaps TRBD1 (5 bases). Sequences were derived from CD4+ T cells sorted from PBMCs, sampled on the day of the yellow fever booster vaccination. The CDR3 DNA is TGTGCCTGGAGATGGGGCGTGGGCACAGATACGCAGTATTTT. Encoded protein: CAWRWGVGTDTQYF.